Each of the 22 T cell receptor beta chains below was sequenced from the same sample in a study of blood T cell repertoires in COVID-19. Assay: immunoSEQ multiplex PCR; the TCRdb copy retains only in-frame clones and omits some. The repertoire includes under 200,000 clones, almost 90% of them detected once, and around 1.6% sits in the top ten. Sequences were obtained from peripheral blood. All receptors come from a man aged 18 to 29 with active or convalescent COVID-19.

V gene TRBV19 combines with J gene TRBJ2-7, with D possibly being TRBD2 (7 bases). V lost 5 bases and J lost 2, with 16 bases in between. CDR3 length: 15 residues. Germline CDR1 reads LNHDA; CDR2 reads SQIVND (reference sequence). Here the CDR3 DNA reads TGTGCCAGTAGTTCGGCGGGGGCGAGCCCCTACGAGCAGTACTTC. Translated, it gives CASSSAGASPYEQYF.

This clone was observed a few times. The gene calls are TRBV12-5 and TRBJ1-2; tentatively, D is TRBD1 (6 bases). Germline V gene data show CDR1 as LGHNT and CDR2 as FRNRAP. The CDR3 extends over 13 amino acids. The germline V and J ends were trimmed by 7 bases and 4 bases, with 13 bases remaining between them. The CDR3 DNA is TGTGCTAGTGCCTCTCAGGGGATCTATGGCTACACCTTC. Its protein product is CASASQGIYGYTF.

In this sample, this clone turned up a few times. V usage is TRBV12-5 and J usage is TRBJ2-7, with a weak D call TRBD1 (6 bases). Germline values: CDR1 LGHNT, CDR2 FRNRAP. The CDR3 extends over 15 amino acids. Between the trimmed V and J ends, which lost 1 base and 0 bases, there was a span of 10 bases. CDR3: CASGLGQESSYEQYF. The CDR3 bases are TGTGCTAGTGGTTTGGGACAGGAGAGCTCCTACGAGCAGTACTTC.

The CDR3 is CASSLSWGGTGELFF. CDR3 sequence (DNA): TGTGCCAGCAGCTTAAGTTGGGGAGGTACCGGGGAGCTGTTTTTT. The V call is TRBV11-3, the J call TRBJ2-2; the D gene is possibly TRBD2 (6 bases). Trimming took off 2 bases at V and 5 bases at J, with 12 bases between the two ends. The CDR3 runs to 15 residues. The V gene's germline CDR1 is SGHNT and CDR2 YENEEA.

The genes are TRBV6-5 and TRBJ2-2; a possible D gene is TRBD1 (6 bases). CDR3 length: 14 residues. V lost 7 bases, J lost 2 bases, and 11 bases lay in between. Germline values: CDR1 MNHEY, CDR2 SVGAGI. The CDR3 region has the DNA TGTGCCAGCAAGAGGGACACCAACACCGGGGAGCTGTTTTTT. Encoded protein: CASKRDTNTGELFF.

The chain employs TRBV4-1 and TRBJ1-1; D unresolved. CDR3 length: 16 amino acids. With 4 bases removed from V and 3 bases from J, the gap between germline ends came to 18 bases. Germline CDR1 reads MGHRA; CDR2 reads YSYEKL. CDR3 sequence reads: CASSLSGLVVDTEAFF. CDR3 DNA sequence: TGCGCCAGCAGCCTGTCTGGGCTGGTGGTGGACACTGAAGCTTTCTTT.

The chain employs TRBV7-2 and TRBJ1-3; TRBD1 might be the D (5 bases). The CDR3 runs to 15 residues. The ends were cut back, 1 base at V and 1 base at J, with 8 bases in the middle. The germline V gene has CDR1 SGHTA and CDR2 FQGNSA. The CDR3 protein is CASSLGGVSGNTIYF. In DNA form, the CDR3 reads TGTGCCAGCAGCTTAGGGGGGGTTTCTGGAAACACCATATATTTT.

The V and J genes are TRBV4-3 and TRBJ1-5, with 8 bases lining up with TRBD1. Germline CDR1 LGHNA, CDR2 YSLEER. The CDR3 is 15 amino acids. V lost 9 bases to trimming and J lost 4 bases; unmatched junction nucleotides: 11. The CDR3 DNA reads TGCGCCAGTAGTATCAACAGGGGGAAAAATCAGCCCCAGCATTTT. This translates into CASSINRGKNQPQHF.

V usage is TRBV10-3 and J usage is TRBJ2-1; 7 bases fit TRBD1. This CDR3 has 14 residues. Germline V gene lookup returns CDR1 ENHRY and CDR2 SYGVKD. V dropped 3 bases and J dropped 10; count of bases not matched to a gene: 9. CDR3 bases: TGTGCCATCAGTGACCCCTCTAGGGGGCTGGAGCAGTTCTTC. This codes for CAISDPSRGLEQFF.

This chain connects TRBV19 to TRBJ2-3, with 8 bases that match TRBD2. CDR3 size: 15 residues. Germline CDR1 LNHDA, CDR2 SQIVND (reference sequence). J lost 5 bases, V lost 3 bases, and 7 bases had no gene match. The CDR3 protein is CASSIAAGAVDTQYF. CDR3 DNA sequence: TGTGCCAGTAGTATCGCAGCGGGAGCGGTAGATACGCAGTATTTT.

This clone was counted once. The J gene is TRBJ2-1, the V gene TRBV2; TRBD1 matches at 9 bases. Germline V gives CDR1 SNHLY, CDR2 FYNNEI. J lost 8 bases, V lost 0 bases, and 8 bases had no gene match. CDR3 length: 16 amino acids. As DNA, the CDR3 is TGTGCCAGCAGTGAAGCGGGGACAGGGTTTATCGATGAGCAGTTCTTC. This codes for CASSEAGTGFIDEQFF.

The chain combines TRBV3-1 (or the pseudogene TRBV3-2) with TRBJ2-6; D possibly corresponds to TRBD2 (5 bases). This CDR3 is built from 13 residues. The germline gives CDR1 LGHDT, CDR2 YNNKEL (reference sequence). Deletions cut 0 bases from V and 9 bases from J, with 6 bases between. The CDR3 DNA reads TGTGCCAGCAGCCAAGACCGGGACAACGTCCTGACTTTC. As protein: CASSQDRDNVLTF.

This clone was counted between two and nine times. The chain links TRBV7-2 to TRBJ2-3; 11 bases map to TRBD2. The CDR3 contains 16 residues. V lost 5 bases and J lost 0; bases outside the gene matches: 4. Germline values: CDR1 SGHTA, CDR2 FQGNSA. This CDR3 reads CASSASGRPSTDTQYF. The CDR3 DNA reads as TGTGCCAGCAGCGCTAGCGGGAGGCCTAGCACAGATACGCAGTATTTT.

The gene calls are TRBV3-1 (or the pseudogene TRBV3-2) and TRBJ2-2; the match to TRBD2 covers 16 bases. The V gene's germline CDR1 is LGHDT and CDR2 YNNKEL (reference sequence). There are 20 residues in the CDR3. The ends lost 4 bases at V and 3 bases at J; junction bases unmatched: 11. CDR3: CASSRHTGTSGGVYTGELFF. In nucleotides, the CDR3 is TGTGCCAGCAGCCGTCACACCGGGACTAGCGGGGGGGTGTACACCGGGGAGCTGTTTTTT.

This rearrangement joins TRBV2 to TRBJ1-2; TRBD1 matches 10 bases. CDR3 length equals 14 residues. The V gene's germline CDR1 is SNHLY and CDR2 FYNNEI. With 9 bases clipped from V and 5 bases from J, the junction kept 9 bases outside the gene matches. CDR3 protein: CASPQTGGGYGYTF. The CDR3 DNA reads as TGTGCCAGTCCCCAGACAGGGGGCGGTTATGGCTACACCTTC.

CDR3: CATGLGGSYEQYF. The CDR3 DNA reads as TGTGCCACAGGACTTGGCGGCTCCTACGAGCAGTACTTC. V and J are TRBV27 and TRBJ2-7; D perhaps matches TRBD2 (5 bases). This CDR3 is 13 amino acids long. Trimming took off 10 bases at V and 0 bases at J, with 13 bases between the two ends. CDR1 MNHEY and CDR2 SMNVEV come from the germline V gene (reference sequence).

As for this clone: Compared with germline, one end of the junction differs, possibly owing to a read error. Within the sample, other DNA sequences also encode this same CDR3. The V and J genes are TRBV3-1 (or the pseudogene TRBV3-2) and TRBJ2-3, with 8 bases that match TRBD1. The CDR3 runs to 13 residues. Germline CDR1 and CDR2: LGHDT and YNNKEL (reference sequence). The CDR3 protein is CASIQTGADTQYF. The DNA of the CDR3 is TGTGCCAGCATCCAGACAGGGGCAGATACACAGTATTTT.

The CDR3 sequence: CASSARLGSSDGNTIYF. CDR3 DNA sequence: TGTGCCAGCAGCGCAAGACTCGGAAGTTCAGACGGAAACACCATATATTTT. The chain joins TRBV7-8 to TRBJ1-3; no clear D gene. Germline CDR1 SGHVS, CDR2 FQNEAQ. Trimming took off 5 bases at V and 4 bases at J, with 21 bases between the two ends. The CDR3 is 17 amino acids.

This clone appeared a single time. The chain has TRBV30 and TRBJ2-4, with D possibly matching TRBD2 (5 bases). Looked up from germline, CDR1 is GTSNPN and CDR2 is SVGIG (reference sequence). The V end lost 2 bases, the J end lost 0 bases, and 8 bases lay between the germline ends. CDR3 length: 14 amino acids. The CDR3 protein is CAWSPRGAKNIQYF. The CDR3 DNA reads TGTGCCTGGAGTCCCCGGGGAGCCAAAAACATTCAGTACTTC. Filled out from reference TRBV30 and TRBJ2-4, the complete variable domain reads SQTIHQWPATLVQPVGSPLSLECTVEGTSNPNLYWYRQAAGRGLQLLFYSVGIGQISSEVPQNLSASRPQDRQFILSSKKLLLSDSGFYLCAWSPRGAKNIQYFGAGTRLSVL.

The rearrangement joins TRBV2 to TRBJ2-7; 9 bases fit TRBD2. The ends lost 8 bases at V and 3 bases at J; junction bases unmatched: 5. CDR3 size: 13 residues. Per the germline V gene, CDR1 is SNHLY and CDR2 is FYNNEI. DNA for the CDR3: TGTGCCAGCGGGGGACTAGCTATCTACGAGCAGTACTTC. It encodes CASGGLAIYEQYF. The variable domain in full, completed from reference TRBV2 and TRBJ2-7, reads EPEVTQTPSHQVTQMGQEVILRCVPISNHLYFYWYRQILGQKVEFLVSFYNNEISEKSEIFDDQFSVERPDGSNFTLKIRSTKLEDSAMYFCASGGLAIYEQYFGPGTRLTVT.

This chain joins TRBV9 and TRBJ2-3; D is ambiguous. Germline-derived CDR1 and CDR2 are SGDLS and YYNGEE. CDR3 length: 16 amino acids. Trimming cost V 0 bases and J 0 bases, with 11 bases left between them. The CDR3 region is CASSVGRTASTDTQYF. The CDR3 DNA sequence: TGTGCCAGCAGCGTAGGGAGAACGGCTAGCACAGATACGCAGTATTTT.

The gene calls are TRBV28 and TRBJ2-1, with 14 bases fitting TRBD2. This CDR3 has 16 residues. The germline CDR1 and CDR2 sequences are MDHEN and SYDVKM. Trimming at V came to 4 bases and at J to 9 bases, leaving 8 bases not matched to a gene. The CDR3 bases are TGTGCCAGCAGTTCGGGGACTAGCGGGAGAATCCCTGAGCAGTTCTTC. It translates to CASSSGTSGRIPEQFF. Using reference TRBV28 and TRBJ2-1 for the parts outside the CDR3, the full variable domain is DVKVTQSSRYLVKRTGEKVFLECVQDMDHENMFWYRQDPGLGLRLIYFSYDVKMKEKGDIPEGYSVSREKKERFSLILESASTNQTSMYLCASSSGTSGRIPEQFFGPGTRLTVL.